At least ten counts were recorded for the clone carrying this TCR beta chain. The sample is drawn from a study of molecular identifiers for immune sequencing clone quantification. Libraries of bulk TCR were made by previously described methods (with listed TCR primers). TCRdb re-analysed the PCR reads in MiXCR, keeping a single row per CDR3 protein. Of 550,000 to 750,000 distinct CDR3 sequences listed, around 20% are singletons. The V and J ends lost 4 bases and 4 bases respectively, with 11 bases between them. This CDR3 spans 14 amino acids. The V gene's germline CDR1 is MNHNS and CDR2 SASEGT. This receptor was identified in a human donor in good health. Some libraries in this study had Jurkat cell RNA spiked in. V and J are TRBV6-1 and TRBJ1-5; no reliable D call. Sequenced material: naive CD8+ T cells from blood, with Jurkat cell RNA spiked in. Subset described: FACS-sorted CD8+CD4-CCR7+CD45RA+ naive T cells. The CDR3 here is CASSGSQGNQPQHF. The CDR3 nucleotides read TGTGCCAGCAGTGGGTCGCAAGGGAATCAGCCCCAGCATTTT.